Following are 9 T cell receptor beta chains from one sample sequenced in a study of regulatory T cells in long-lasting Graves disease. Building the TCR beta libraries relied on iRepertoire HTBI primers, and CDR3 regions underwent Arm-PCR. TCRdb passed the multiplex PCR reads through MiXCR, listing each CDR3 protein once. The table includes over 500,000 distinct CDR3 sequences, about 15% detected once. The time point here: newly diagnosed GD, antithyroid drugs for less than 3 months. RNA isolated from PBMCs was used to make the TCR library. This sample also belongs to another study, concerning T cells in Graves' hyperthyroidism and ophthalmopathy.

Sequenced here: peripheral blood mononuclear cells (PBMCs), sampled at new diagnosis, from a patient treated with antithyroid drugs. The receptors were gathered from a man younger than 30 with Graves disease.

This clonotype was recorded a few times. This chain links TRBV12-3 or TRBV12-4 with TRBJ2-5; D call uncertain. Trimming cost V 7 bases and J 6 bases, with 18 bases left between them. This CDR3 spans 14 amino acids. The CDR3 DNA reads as TGTGCCAGCACCATAGGAGAGGCGGAAAAGACCCAGTACTTC. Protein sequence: CASTIGEAEKTQYF.

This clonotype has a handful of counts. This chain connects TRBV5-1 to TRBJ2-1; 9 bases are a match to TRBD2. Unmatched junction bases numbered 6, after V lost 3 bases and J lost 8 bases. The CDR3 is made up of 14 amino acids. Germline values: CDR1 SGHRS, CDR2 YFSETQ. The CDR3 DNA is TGCGCCAGCAGCTCCTCGGGACTAGCATATGAGCAGTTCTTC. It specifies CASSSSGLAYEQFF.

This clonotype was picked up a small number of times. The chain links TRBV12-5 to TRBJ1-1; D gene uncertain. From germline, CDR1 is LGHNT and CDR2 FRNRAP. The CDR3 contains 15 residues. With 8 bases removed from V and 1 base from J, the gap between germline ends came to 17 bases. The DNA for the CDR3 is TGTGCTAGTTGTGAGGGTAGCACTCCGAACACTGAAGCTTTCTTT. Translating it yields CASCEGSTPNTEAFF.

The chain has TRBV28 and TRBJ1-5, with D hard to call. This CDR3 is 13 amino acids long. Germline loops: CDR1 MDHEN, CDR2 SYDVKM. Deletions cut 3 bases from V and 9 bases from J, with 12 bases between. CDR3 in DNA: TGTGCCAGCAGTTTTGGGCGGAAGGCGCCCCAGCATTTT. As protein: CASSFGRKAPQHF.

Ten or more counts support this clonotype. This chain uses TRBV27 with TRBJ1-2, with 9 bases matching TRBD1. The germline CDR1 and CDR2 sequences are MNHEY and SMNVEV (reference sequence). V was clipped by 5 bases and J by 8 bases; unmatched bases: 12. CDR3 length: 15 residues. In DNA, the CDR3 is TGTGCCAGCAGTCCCAGCCCCGGGACAGGGTACGGCTACACCTTC. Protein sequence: CASSPSPGTGYGYTF.

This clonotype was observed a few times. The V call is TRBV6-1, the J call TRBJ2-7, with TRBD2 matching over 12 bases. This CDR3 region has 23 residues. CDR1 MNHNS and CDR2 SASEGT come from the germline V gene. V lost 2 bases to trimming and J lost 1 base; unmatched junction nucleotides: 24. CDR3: CASSEWDLVWVIRLAGDSYEQYF. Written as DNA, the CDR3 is TGTGCCAGCAGTGAATGGGATCTTGTTTGGGTAATACGACTAGCGGGGGATTCCTACGAGCAGTACTTC.

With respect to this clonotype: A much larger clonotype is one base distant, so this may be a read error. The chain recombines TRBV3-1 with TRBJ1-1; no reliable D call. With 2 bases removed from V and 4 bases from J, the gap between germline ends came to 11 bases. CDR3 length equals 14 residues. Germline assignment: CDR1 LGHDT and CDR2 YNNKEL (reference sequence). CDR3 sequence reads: CASSQTQVGTEAFF. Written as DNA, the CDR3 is TGTGCCAGCAGCCAAACGCAGGTGGGCACTGAAGCTTTCTTT.

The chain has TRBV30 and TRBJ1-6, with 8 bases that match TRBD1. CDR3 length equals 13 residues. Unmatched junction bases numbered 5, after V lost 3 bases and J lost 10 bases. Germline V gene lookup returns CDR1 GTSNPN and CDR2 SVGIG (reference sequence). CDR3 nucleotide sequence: TGTGCCTGGAGACCGGACAGGGCCTCACCCCTCCACTTT. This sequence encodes CAWRPDRASPLHF.

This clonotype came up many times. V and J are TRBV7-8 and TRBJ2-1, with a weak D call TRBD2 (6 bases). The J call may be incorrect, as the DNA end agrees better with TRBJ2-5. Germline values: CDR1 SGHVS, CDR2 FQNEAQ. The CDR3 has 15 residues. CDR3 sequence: CASSLGRELQETQYF. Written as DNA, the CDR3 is TGTGCCAGCAGCTTAGGGCGGGAACTTCAAGAGACCCAGTACTTC.